The source of this TCR beta chain is a study of T cells after yellow fever vaccination. The CDR3 is 14 amino acids. V gave up 4 bases and J gave up 4 bases, with 11 bases separating them. Germline V gene sequence: CDR1 SGHRS, CDR2 YFSETQ. In this sample, this clonotype turned up a few times. Its antigen is unidentified. Notes on the study in general: A faster peak, day 5 versus 15, was reached by the weaker secondary response. After the booster, roughly 96% of CD4 and more than 75% of CD8 primary-response clones were re-detected.

The authors made TCR cDNA by 5'RACE template switching, adding a universal primer site and UMIs. A single record per CDR3 protein comes from TCRdb applying MiXCR to the 5' RACE reads. The sample lists a few hundred thousand distinct CDR3 sequences, roughly 3.3% occurring once. This specimen was CD4+ T cells sorted from PBMCs, taken 10 days after the yellow fever booster vaccination. The rearrangement uses TRBV5-1 and TRBJ2-2; D not resolved. The receptor comes from a young man who received the YFV17D yellow fever vaccine. This CDR3 reads CASSPPEPTGELFF. The CDR3 DNA reads as TGCGCCAGCAGCCCCCCCGAGCCCACCGGGGAGCTGTTTTTT.